This entry describes one TCR beta chain. There were no recent acute infections or vaccinations among the donors, who were healthy HIV-negative adults. Sequenced by immunoSEQ multiplex PCR; TCRdb stores in-frame clones only, minus some. The sample consists of 2 million to 2.5 million clones, roughly 90% of them appearing once. This sample stems from a study of shared clonotypes between healthy human individuals. The length of the CDR3 is 16 residues. CDR1 and CDR2 from the germline V gene are SGHRS and YFSETQ. V was clipped by 4 bases and J by 6 bases, with 22 bases between them. The clonotype originates from a man younger than 30 in good health. Some clones in this sample may be carry-over from other donors' samples. This chain uses TRBV5-1 with TRBJ2-5; D is undetermined. The sample taken for sequencing was naive CD4+ T cells from PBMCs. As to subset: CD45RA+ positively selected. CDR3 residues: CASSPEGFMGMKTQYF. CDR3 DNA: TGCGCCAGCAGCCCGGAAGGGTTCATGGGGATGAAGACCCAGTACTTC.